A single T cell receptor beta chain is shown here with its context. This clone was picked up a small number of times. No cognate antigen has been identified for it. Nothing much larger sits one base from this clone, and base qualities are not available. Other DNA sequences in the sample encode the same CDR3. The data were taken from a study of shared clonotypes between healthy human individuals (dated by TCRdb to 2018 to 2021). Regarding the research as a whole: A couple of women and three men aged 18 to 49 years were included in the cohort. For each donor, CD4 naive and CD4 memory were each given three plates, CD8 naive was given two plates, and CD8 memory was given one plate. The study deeply sequenced blood TCR repertoires of five healthy adults to estimate repertoire size and the extent of clonotype sharing between individuals. Libraries were prepared and TCR repertoires were sequenced by different laboratories using diverse techniques, in order to increase sequencing depth and limit assay-specific biases. Leukapheresis yielded between about 0.9 and 9 billion PBMCs per donor. Summary of the overall study and its limitations: Larger estimated clonotype richness was generally found for naive subsets than for memory subsets. Pairwise subsampling indicated that sequencing depth was expected to affect the degree of clonotype sharing among donors. Only blood was sampled, and tissue TCR repertoires likely differ from those in blood. Incomplete sequencing was indicated by rarefaction of sorted-subset datasets, despite the large sequencing depth. The small number of donors limited the genetic and exposure-history diversity represented. Sharing across a few donors was observed for approximately 5% of naive CD4, 3.5% of naive CD8, around 2.5% of memory CD4, and around 0.42% of memory CD8 clonotypes. Higher generation probabilities were observed for clonotypes shared by all four sorted-subset donors than for non-shared clonotypes.

The donors were healthy, HIV-negative adults who had no recently reported acute infections or vaccinations. Every donor was a Caucasian adult residing in Nashville, Tennessee, USA. Magnetic negative selection was used to enrich CD4+ T cells, after which naive cells were positively selected on CD45RA and the negative fraction became the memory subset. Blood was obtained by leukapheresis, after which PBMCs were separated by Ficoll-Histopaque density gradient centrifugation and cryopreserved in liquid nitrogen vapor phase. Purity and quantity of every magnetically sorted T cell population were checked by analytical flow cytometry. Each sorted fraction had its genomic DNA isolated and then quantified by UV absorbance on a Nanodrop 2000c. From its cysteine to its phenylalanine, the CDR3 spans 14 amino acids. The only DNA kept is the CDR3, 42 bases in frame from the first base. Taken from the germline V gene (reference sequence), the CDR1 and CDR2 loops are LNHDA and SQIVND. Unmatched junction bases come to 0, with V trimmed by 6 bases and J by 1 base.

Using the deep immunoSEQ assay, TCR CDR3 regions were amplified from genomic DNA by multiplex PCR. Extracted genomic DNA from each cell subset was spread evenly across all wells of several immunoSEQ 96-well plates, with each plate serving as a replicate. For sorted subsets, about 200 ng genomic DNA, equal to 30,000 or so T cell genomes, was loaded into each replicate PCR. Purified libraries were measured with a Qubit 3.0 fluorometer, size-checked on a Bioanalyzer 2100, and measured again with the KAPA Library Quantification kit. Each immunoSEQ 96-well plate was sequenced on its own single-read 150-cycle Illumina NextSeq 550 flow cell. The original methods were these. Because only junctional sequences without quality scores were contained in the immunoSEQ output, filtering matching that applied to full-length reads could not be performed. To assign V/J genes and CDR3, sequences were annotated using PyIR, a Python wrapper for IgBLAST v1.9, with IMGT germline references. Reads with weak V/J assignments (E-value above 1e-6), missing CDR3, stop codons, out-of-frame junctions, or ambiguous translated residues were removed. V3J clonotypes were defined as sequences sharing an identical inferred V gene, J gene, and CDR3 amino acid sequence. Percentage overlap between repertoires was calculated by dividing the number of shared unique clonotypes by the size of the smaller repertoire. RTK rarefaction, the Chao1 estimator, and Recon v2.1 estimates of unobserved clonotypes were used to assess repertoire richness. Generation probabilities were computed with OLGA for all TCRbeta clonotypes obtained by the gDNA method from several donors. What TCRdb holds here is the immuneACCESS table cut down to in-frame rearrangements. Part of the clones is not present; checked against another copy, under half of the missing clones reflect an unresolved V gene, and the others are unexplained. The DNA was the basis for D and trimming; V, J and clone size are from that table. The sample table holds 550,000 to 700,000 clones, of which around three quarters were seen once. The ten top clones hold 1.5% to 2% of the sample.

This clonotype originated in a young woman in good health. The source material was memory CD4+ T cells sorted from blood. What the cell subset or site label conveys for this sample: CD45RA-negative fraction. Recombination joined TRBV19 with TRBJ2-2, with 9 middle bases fitting TRBD1. The nucleotides read TGTGCCAGTAGGACAGGGGGGAACACCGGGGAGCTGTTTTTT. It translates as CASRTGGNTGELFF.